These 27 T cell receptor beta chains were sequenced from one sample in a study of beta chain features in type 1 diabetes. Study observations and caveats: All four CD4+ subsets from Type 1 diabetes patients carried moderately but significantly shorter TCRB CDR3s.

Their antigens are not known. Expressed TCRB transcripts were sequenced, since all the RNA that had been isolated was reverse transcribed. This table comes from immunoSEQ multiplex PCR, and its TCRdb copy is limited to in-frame clones, with some not included. Here the sample spans about 99,000 clones, 28% being singletons. The sample was central memory CD4+ T cells from blood. The receptors shown here come from a woman aged 18-35 years with type 1 diabetes.

The V call is TRBV9, the J call TRBJ2-7; the D gene is possibly TRBD2 (6 bases). CDR1 SGDLS and CDR2 YYNGEE come from the germline V gene. CDR3 size: 14 residues. The V end lost 0 bases, the J end lost 2 bases, and 9 bases lay between the germline ends. DNA of the CDR3: TGTGCCAGCAGCGTAGGACTAGAAACCTACGAGCAGTACTTC. Residues: CASSVGLETYEQYF.

This chain joins TRBV27 and TRBJ1-5, with no clear D. Germline CDR1 is MNHEY and CDR2 is SMNVEV (reference sequence). V was trimmed by 2 bases and J by 5 bases, leaving 10 bases between them. The CDR3 is 14 amino acids. The CDR3: CASSLVEGYQPQHF. CDR3 nucleotide sequence: TGTGCCAGCAGTTTAGTGGAGGGTTATCAGCCCCAGCATTTT.

This clone has more than one count but fewer than ten. The chain recombines TRBV4-2 with TRBJ2-7, with 9 positions matching TRBD2. The J call may be mistaken, given a closer DNA end match to TRBJ2-1. Germline V gene data show CDR1 as LGHNA and CDR2 as YNFKEQ. The length of the CDR3 is 15 residues. This chain's CDR3 is CASSLISGSRNEQFF. As DNA, the CDR3 is TGTGCCAGCAGCCTGATTAGCGGGAGTCGCAATGAGCAGTTCTTC.

V is TRBV19 and J is TRBJ2-2; TRBD2 is a possible D gene (5 bases). CDR3 length: 15 residues. Trimming stripped 9 bases from V and 6 bases from J, with 20 bases between. CDR1 LNHDA and CDR2 SQIVND come from the germline V gene (reference sequence). The CDR3 sequence is CASTSNPGGSGELFF. CDR3 in DNA: TGTGCCAGCACTAGTAACCCCGGAGGATCCGGGGAGCTGTTTTTT.

Written as DNA, the CDR3 is TGTGCCAGCCAGGGTGGGAGGCTGTTCTTC. This sequence encodes CASQGGRLFF. The J gene is TRBJ2-1, the V gene TRBV7-2, with TRBD2 as a possible D gene (6 bases). V was clipped by 8 bases and J by 15 bases, with 14 bases between them. Germline V gene data show CDR1 as SGHTA and CDR2 as FQGNSA. CDR3 size: 10 residues.

This clone was observed a handful of times. This chain links TRBV5-4 with TRBJ2-7, with 11 nucleotides matching TRBD1. V lost 4 bases and J lost 5; bases outside the gene matches: 5. Germline assignment: CDR1 SGHNT and CDR2 YYREEE (reference sequence). The CDR3 is made up of 14 amino acids. As DNA, the CDR3 is TGTGCCAGCAGCGCGGACAGGGGGCGAAACGAGCAGTACGTC. It codes for CASSADRGRNEQYV.

The chain employs TRBV15 and TRBJ2-1; D is possibly TRBD2 (5 bases). V lost 0 bases to trimming and J lost 4 bases, with 19 bases between them. In germline, CDR1 is LNHNV, CDR2 YYDKDF (reference sequence). The CDR3 contains 18 residues. CDR3: CATSREGGGGPPYNEQFF. Written as DNA, the CDR3 is TGTGCCACCAGCAGAGAGGGTGGTGGCGGGCCTCCATACAATGAGCAGTTCTTC.

The V call is TRBV19, the J call TRBJ2-1; 15 bases map to TRBD2. The germline gives CDR1 LNHDA, CDR2 SQIVND (reference sequence). With V trimmed by 5 bases and J by 8 bases, 4 bases remained unmatched. The length of the CDR3 is 15 residues. The CDR3 coding sequence is TGTGCCAGTAGTGGAGGACTAGCGGGAGGGGATGAGCAGTTCTTC. It encodes CASSGGLAGGDEQFF. The full variable domain, its missing parts supplied by reference TRBV19 and TRBJ2-1, is DGGITQSPKYLFRKEGQNVTLSCEQNLNHDAMYWYRQDPGQGLRLIYYSQIVNDFQKGDIAEGYSVSREKKESFPLTVTSAQKNPTAFYLCASSGGLAGGDEQFFGPGTRLTVL.

Turning to this clone: A read error may account for a junction end that differs from germline. Other DNA variants within this sample encode the same CDR3. V is TRBV18 and J is TRBJ2-1; TRBD1 matches at 8 bases. The CDR3 contains 17 residues. CDR1 and CDR2 from the germline V gene are KGHSH and LQKENI. As DNA, the CDR3 is TGCGCCAGCTCACAAACTAGGGACAGGAGTACCTACAATGAGCAGTTCTTC. Amino acids: CASSQTRDRSTYNEQFF.

J is TRBJ2-5 and V is TRBV5-4, with TRBD2 matching over 10 bases. The V gene's germline CDR1 is SGHNT and CDR2 YYREEE (reference sequence). V lost 0 bases to trimming and J lost 4 bases; unmatched junction nucleotides: 3. The CDR3 runs to 15 residues. CDR3 protein: CASSLDPSGRETQYF. The CDR3 DNA follows: TGTGCCAGCAGCTTGGATCCTAGCGGGAGAGAGACCCAGTACTTC.

The rearrangement joins TRBV29-1 to TRBJ2-3, with D perhaps TRBD2 (5 bases). Looked up from germline, CDR1 is SQVTM and CDR2 is ANQGSEA. This CDR3 is 12 amino acids long. The V gene lost 5 bases and the J gene lost 5 bases, with 11 bases spanning the gap. CDR3 amino acids: CSVIARQDTQYF. The CDR3, as DNA: TGCAGCGTTATAGCGAGACAAGATACGCAGTATTTT.

The CDR3 DNA reads as TGTGCCAGTAGTACGTGGCAGGGACTCAGCGAGCAGTACTTC. Translated, it gives CASSTWQGLSEQYF. This chain joins TRBV19 and TRBJ2-7, with D tentatively TRBD2 (6 bases). The CDR3 is 14 amino acids. Germline assignment: CDR1 LNHDA and CDR2 SQIVND (reference sequence). V lost 4 bases and J 6 bases, leaving 16 bases between the germline ends.

The chain couples TRBV9 to TRBJ2-3; D might be TRBD1 (6 bases). Per germline, CDR1 SGDLS and CDR2 YYNGEE. This CDR3 has 17 amino acids. V lost 4 bases to trimming and J lost 2 bases, with 20 bases between them. The CDR3: CASSPYPVGAFTDTQYF. CDR3 nucleotides: TGTGCCAGCAGCCCGTACCCGGTGGGGGCATTCACAGATACGCAGTATTTT. Filled out from reference TRBV9 and TRBJ2-3, the complete variable domain reads DSGVTQTPKHLITATGQRVTLRCSPRSGDLSVYWYQQSLDQGLQFLIQYYNGEERAKGNILERFSAQQFPDLHSELNLSSLELGDSALYFCASSPYPVGAFTDTQYFGPGTRLTVL.

The chain has TRBV19 and TRBJ2-3; tentative D call: TRBD2 (6 bases). V shed 3 bases and J shed 0 bases, with 10 bases lying between them. Per the germline V gene, CDR1 is LNHDA and CDR2 is SQIVND (reference sequence). The CDR3 has 15 residues. The chain's CDR3 is CASSIISGSTDTQYF. The DNA for the CDR3 is TGTGCCAGTAGTATTATAAGCGGGAGCACAGATACGCAGTATTTT.

This clone has just a few counts. The gene calls are TRBV7-2 and TRBJ1-1; maybe TRBD1 (6 bases). In germline, CDR1 is SGHTA, CDR2 FQGNSA. The CDR3 runs 11 residues. Trimming cost V 4 bases and J 12 bases, with 12 bases left between them. CDR3: CASSSRQVPFF. The CDR3 DNA follows: TGTGCCAGCAGCTCCAGACAGGTTCCTTTCTTT.

The chain uses TRBV4-1 and TRBJ2-4; 9 bases are shared with TRBD2. V lost 1 base and J lost 7; bases outside the gene matches: 5. The CDR3 sequence is 15 residues long. Germline CDR1 reads MGHRA; CDR2 reads YSYEKL. CDR3 nucleotides: TGCGCCAGCAGCCAAGTTGGGACTAGCACGAACATTCAGTACTTC. It specifies CASSQVGTSTNIQYF.

J is TRBJ1-4 and V is TRBV27; D not certain. This CDR3 has 12 amino acids. Trimming removed 6 bases at V and 5 bases at J, with 7 bases between. Germline CDR1 is MNHEY and CDR2 is SMNVEV (reference sequence). CDR3 nucleotides: TGTGCCAGCAGCCTAAAGAATGAAAAACTGTTTTTT. Translation gives CASSLKNEKLFF.

In this sample, this clone turned up a few times. The chain employs TRBV28 and TRBJ2-2, with D tentatively TRBD1 (5 bases). The CDR3 spans 14 residues. Trimming shortened V by 3 bases and J by 2 bases, and 7 bases separated the two germline ends. Germline CDR1 MDHEN, CDR2 SYDVKM. CDR3 protein: CASSLGQNTGELFF. DNA of the CDR3: TGTGCCAGCAGTTTGGGGCAAAACACCGGGGAGCTGTTTTTT.

The chain uses TRBV7-2 and TRBJ1-1, with D perhaps TRBD1 (5 bases). CDR1 SGHTA and CDR2 FQGNSA come from the germline V gene. Trimming shortened V by 3 bases and J by 3 bases, and 11 bases separated the two germline ends. The CDR3 is made up of 14 amino acids. The CDR3 protein is CASSLWGGDTEAFF. The CDR3 DNA is TGTGCCAGCAGCTTGTGGGGAGGGGACACTGAAGCTTTCTTT. Full variable domain (remainder filled in from reference TRBV7-2 and TRBJ1-1): GAGVSQSPSNKVTEKGKDVELRCDPISGHTALYWYRQSLGQGLEFLIYFQGNSAPDKSGLPSDRFSAERTGGSVSTLTIQRTQQEDSAVYLCASSLWGGDTEAFFGQGTRLTVV.

This clone was seen only a few times. This sequence joins TRBV5-1 and TRBJ2-1, with 12 bases identical to TRBD2. The germline V gene has CDR1 SGHRS and CDR2 YFSETQ. The trim removed 6 bases at V and 7 bases at J, leaving 5 bases unmatched. The CDR3 runs 14 residues. This chain's CDR3 is CASMTSGSGNEQFF. CDR3 sequence (DNA): TGCGCCAGCATGACTAGCGGGAGTGGTAATGAGCAGTTCTTC.

The CDR3 loop reads CASSPGGLAEAETQYF. In nucleotides, the CDR3 is TGTGCCAGCTCACCAGGGGGACTAGCGGAGGCAGAGACCCAGTACTTC. The chain recombines TRBV18 with TRBJ2-5; TRBD2 agrees at 11 bases. CDR1 is KGHSH, CDR2 LQKENI, per germline. This CDR3 has 16 amino acids. The V segment lost 2 bases and the J segment 4 bases; nucleotides outside the gene matches: 6.

This clone was seen at least ten times. The genes are TRBV18 and TRBJ1-2; D remains unclear. This CDR3 region has 13 residues. Germline lookup yields CDR1 KGHSH and CDR2 LQKENI. Trimming pared 3 bases from V and 4 bases from J, leaving 9 bases between. Written as DNA, the CDR3 is TGTGCCAGCTCACCCGAGTCCGGCTATGGCTACACCTTC. Protein sequence: CASSPESGYGYTF.

This clone appeared a few times. The chain couples TRBV6-1 to TRBJ1-1; 9 bases are shared with TRBD1. The CDR3 totals 15 residues. V lost 3 bases and J lost 7; bases outside the gene matches: 9. Germline CDR1 is MNHNS and CDR2 is SASEGT. The CDR3 region has the DNA TGTGCCAGCAGTGATTCCCACAGGGGGCGGAGTGAAGCTTTCTTT. Residues: CASSDSHRGRSEAFF.

The rearrangement uses TRBV18 and TRBJ2-1; 10 bases line up with TRBD2. Germline V lookup: CDR1 KGHSH, CDR2 LQKENI. This CDR3 is built from 16 residues. The V and J ends lost 3 bases and 8 bases, in that order; junction bases with no gene match: 10. In DNA form, the CDR3 reads TGTGCCAGCTCACCTCGTACTAGCGGGAATATGGATGAGCAGTTCTTC. Amino acid sequence: CASSPRTSGNMDEQFF.

This clone was counted a few times. The gene calls are TRBV7-8 and TRBJ2-2; D gene ambiguous. V shed 1 base and J shed 8 bases, with 11 bases lying between them. The CDR3 covers 14 residues. Germline loops: CDR1 SGHVS, CDR2 FQNEAQ. In DNA, the CDR3 is TGTGCCAGCAGCTTAGGAGGAGCAACTGGGGAGCTGTTTTTT. Its protein product is CASSLGGATGELFF.

In this sample, this clone turned up a few times. V usage is TRBV30 and J usage is TRBJ1-4; unclear D gene. Germline V lookup: CDR1 GTSNPN, CDR2 SVGIG (reference sequence). V was trimmed by 5 bases and J by 8 bases, leaving 18 bases between them. The CDR3 spans 14 residues. The CDR3 nucleotides read TGTGCCTGGGCGGAGGGTGGTAATTCGGAAAAACTGTTTTTT. It encodes CAWAEGGNSEKLFF.

This clone showed up just a few times. The chain is built from TRBV2 and TRBJ2-1; 8 positions match TRBD2. V shed 8 bases and J 5 bases; nucleotides not matched to a gene: 11. The CDR3 sequence is 15 residues long. CDR1 SNHLY and CDR2 FYNNEI come from the germline V gene. The CDR3 coding sequence is TGTGCCAGCCTGAGTAGCGGGACTAGACACAATGAGCAGTTCTTC. This gives the protein CASLSSGTRHNEQFF.